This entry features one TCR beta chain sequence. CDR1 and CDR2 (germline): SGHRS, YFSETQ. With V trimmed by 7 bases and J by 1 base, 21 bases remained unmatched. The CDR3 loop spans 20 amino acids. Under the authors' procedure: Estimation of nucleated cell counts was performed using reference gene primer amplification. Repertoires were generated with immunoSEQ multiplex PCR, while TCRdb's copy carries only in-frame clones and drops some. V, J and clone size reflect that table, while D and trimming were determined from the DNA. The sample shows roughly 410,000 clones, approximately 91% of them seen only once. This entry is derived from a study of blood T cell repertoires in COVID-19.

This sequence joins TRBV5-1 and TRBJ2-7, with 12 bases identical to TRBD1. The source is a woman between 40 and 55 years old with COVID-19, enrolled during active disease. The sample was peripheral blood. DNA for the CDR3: TGCGCCAGCCAGATCACTGTCACGGGACAGGGGGCCCAGCCTTCCTACGAGCAGTACTTC. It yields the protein CASQITVTGQGAQPSYEQYF.